The 12 T cell receptor beta chains below all came from one sample that was sequenced in a study of blood T cell repertoires in COVID-19. Sequencing was performed with immunoSEQ multiplex PCR; in TCRdb, only in-frame clones are kept and a portion is missing. The sample shows roughly 130,000 clones, about four fifths of them seen only once. Sequenced material: peripheral blood. Receptor source: a woman aged 25 to 45 who had recovered from COVID-19.

V and J are TRBV6-1 and TRBJ1-5, with a tentative D call TRBD1 (6 bases). V dropped 3 bases and J dropped 5 bases, with 20 bases sitting between them. CDR1 is MNHNS, CDR2 SASEGT, per germline. The CDR3 consists of 17 residues. CDR3 bases: TGTGCCAGCAGTGATTCATTACAGGGTAGGGCGGATCAGCCCCAGCATTTT. Translating it yields CASSDSLQGRADQPQHF.

The J gene is TRBJ2-7, the V gene TRBV15; TRBD2 agrees at 11 bases. In germline, CDR1 is LNHNV, CDR2 YYDKDF (reference sequence). The CDR3 is 17 residues long. V shed 5 bases and J 3 bases; nucleotides not matched to a gene: 12. The CDR3 DNA follows: TGTGCCACCAGCCTGGGACTAGCGGCCTCAGGGGTCTACGAGCAGTACTTC. It specifies CATSLGLAASGVYEQYF.

The chain has TRBV9 and TRBJ2-3; 8 positions agree with TRBD1. The length of the CDR3 is 16 residues. V lost 4 bases, J lost 9 bases, and 16 bases stayed unmatched. CDR1 is SGDLS, CDR2 YYNGEE, per germline. For the CDR3, the DNA is TGTGCCAGCAGCAAAACCTTGAGCTTGACAGGGGTGACGCAGTATTTT. Translated, it gives CASSKTLSLTGVTQYF.

The chain has TRBV15 and TRBJ1-1, with 9 bases identical to TRBD1. This CDR3 region has 12 residues. V trimming: 5 bases; J trimming: 9 bases; junction bases outside the gene matches: 4. The germline V gene encodes CDR1 LNHNV and CDR2 YYDKDF (reference sequence). CDR3 in amino acids: CATSQTGGKAFF. In DNA, the CDR3 is TGTGCCACCAGCCAGACAGGGGGTAAAGCTTTCTTT.

The chain carries TRBV7-9 and TRBJ1-5; tentatively, D is TRBD1 (5 bases). The CDR3 covers 15 residues. CDR1 SEHNR and CDR2 FQNEAQ come from the germline V gene (reference sequence). Trimming left V 3 bases short and J 7 bases short, with 16 bases between. CDR3 loop: CASSLGQGPGQPQHF. CDR3 nucleotide sequence: TGTGCCAGCAGCTTGGGGCAGGGTCCCGGCCAGCCCCAGCATTTT.

The chain combines TRBV24-1 with TRBJ1-6; D gene uncertain. Per the germline V gene, CDR1 is KGHDR and CDR2 is SFDVKD. The CDR3 has 18 amino acids. The V gene lost 2 bases and the J gene lost 0 bases, with 13 bases spanning the gap. Here the CDR3 reads CATSDWTSSSSYNSPLHF. CDR3 nucleotide sequence: TGTGCCACCAGTGATTGGACTTCCTCGAGCTCCTATAATTCACCCCTCCACTTT.

The rearrangement links TRBV27 to TRBJ1-1; possible D gene TRBD1, 6 bases. Germline lookup yields CDR1 MNHEY and CDR2 SMNVEV (reference sequence). Trimming took off 5 bases at V and 3 bases at J, with 16 bases between the two ends. The CDR3 length is 15 residues. The CDR3 DNA reads TGTGCCAGCAGTCCGCTCGACAGGCTAGACACTGAAGCTTTCTTT. Its protein is CASSPLDRLDTEAFF.

This sequence joins TRBV6-5 and TRBJ1-2; a possible D gene is TRBD1 (5 bases). Trimming shortened V by 0 bases and J by 5 bases, and 13 bases separated the two germline ends. Germline V gene sequence: CDR1 MNHEY, CDR2 SVGAGI. The CDR3 spans 15 residues. DNA of the CDR3: TGTGCCAGCAGTTACTCCGTCGACAAGGGGTATGGCTACACCTTC. It yields the protein CASSYSVDKGYGYTF.

This clone was observed a few times. The rearrangement joins TRBV2 to TRBJ1-2, with D unclear. CDR1 and CDR2 (germline): SNHLY, FYNNEI. V lost 2 bases and J 5 bases, leaving 6 bases between the germline ends. CDR3 length: 12 residues. The CDR3 coding sequence is TGTGCCAGCAGTGAATCGGTTTATGGCTACACCTTC. Translated, it gives CASSESVYGYTF.

The chain employs TRBV6-2 or TRBV6-3 and TRBJ2-3, with 12 bases lining up with TRBD2. The V gene's germline CDR1 is MNHEY and CDR2 SVGEGT. V lost 2 bases and J lost 3; bases outside the gene matches: 12. The CDR3 is 19 amino acids. This CDR3 is CASSYPQRLAGDRTDTQYF. The CDR3 nucleotides read TGTGCCAGCAGTTACCCCCAAAGACTAGCGGGGGACCGTACAGATACGCAGTATTTT.

V and J are TRBV4-1 and TRBJ2-1; 16 bases are shared with TRBD2. Trimming cost V 8 bases and J 4 bases; bases outside gene matches: 11. Germline assignment: CDR1 MGHRA and CDR2 YSYEKL. The CDR3 has 18 residues. The CDR3 protein is CASFPGTSGGASYNEQFF. The CDR3 bases are TGCGCCAGCTTCCCCGGGACTAGCGGGGGGGCATCTTACAATGAGCAGTTCTTC.

This chain connects TRBV6-5 to TRBJ1-6, with 9 bases identical to TRBD1. CDR3 size: 13 residues. V was pared by 2 bases and J by 14 bases, with 4 bases of the junction left unmatched. Germline CDR1 reads MNHEY; CDR2 reads SVGAGI. The CDR3 DNA reads as TGTGCCAGCAGTTACGGGACAGGGTATGCCCTCCACTTT. Its translation is CASSYGTGYALHF.